This T cell receptor (beta chain) was documented in a study of T cell responses to AZD1222 COVID-19 vaccine. Study background: Second doses at about 4 or about 12 weeks were pooled.

The CDR3 has 15 residues. The V gene's germline CDR1 is MRHNA and CDR2 SNTAGT. Trimming cost V 6 bases and J 9 bases, with 21 bases left between them. Assay used: immunoSEQ multiplex PCR; TCRdb lists only in-frame clones, some missing. The sample lists approximately 160,000 clones; around 90% were seen once. Findings and limits, study-wide: AZD1222 recipients seropositive at baseline numbered only 6 or 7. Sampling that yielded the repertoires occurred only after the peak T cell response.

Details on this clone: Its antigen is undetermined.

Sample: peripheral blood, taken on day 0 of AZD1222 vaccination. This sequence originates from an adult in good health. The chain combines TRBV6-4 with TRBJ2-1, with a tentative D call TRBD2 (6 bases). The CDR3 sequence is CASSRGLFQGSEQFF. For the CDR3, the DNA is TGTGCCAGCAGCCGCGGACTATTTCAGGGAAGTGAGCAGTTCTTC.